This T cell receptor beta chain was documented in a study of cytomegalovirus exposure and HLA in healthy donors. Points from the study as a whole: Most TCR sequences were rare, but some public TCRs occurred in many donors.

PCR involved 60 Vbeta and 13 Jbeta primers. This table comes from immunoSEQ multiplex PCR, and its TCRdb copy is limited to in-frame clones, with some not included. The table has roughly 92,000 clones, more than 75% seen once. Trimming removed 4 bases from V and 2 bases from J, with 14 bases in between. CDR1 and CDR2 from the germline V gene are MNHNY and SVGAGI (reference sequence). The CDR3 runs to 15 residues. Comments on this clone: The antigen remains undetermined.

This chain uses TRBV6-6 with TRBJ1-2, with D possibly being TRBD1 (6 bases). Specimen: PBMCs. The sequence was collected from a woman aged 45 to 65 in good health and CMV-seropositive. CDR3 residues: CASSLPGQLNYGYTF. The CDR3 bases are TGTGCCAGCAGTTTACCGGGACAACTCAACTATGGCTACACCTTC.